The 13 T cell receptor beta chains below come from one sample, sequenced in a study of T cells in Graves' hyperthyroidism and ophthalmopathy. Amplification of TCR beta CDR3 regions was performed using RNA transcripts as template. Using the HTBI primer set, a first-round RT-PCR was run on the TCR CDR3. TCRdb re-derived calls from the multiplex PCR reads in MiXCR, one entry per CDR3 protein. The table lists roughly 290,000 distinct CDR3 sequences, 13% of them singletons. Sequenced sample: blood. Receptors originate from a woman aged 30 to 39 with Graves' hyperthyroidism that later progressed to Graves' ophthalmopathy.

This clonotype was seen repeatedly, ten times or more. The V gene is TRBV7-2, the J gene TRBJ2-1; no definite D call. Between the trimmed V and J ends, which lost 5 bases and 8 bases, there was a span of 13 bases. The germline gives CDR1 SGHTA, CDR2 FQGNSA. The CDR3 runs to 13 residues. DNA of the CDR3: TGTGCCAGCAGCCCCCCGTTTAGGGATGAGCAGTTCTTC. Its protein product is CASSPPFRDEQFF.

This rearrangement joins TRBV6-2 or TRBV6-3 to TRBJ2-3, with 7 bases identical to TRBD1. Per the germline V gene, CDR1 is MNHEY and CDR2 is SVGEGT. CDR3 length: 14 residues. V dropped 6 bases and J dropped 1; count of bases not matched to a gene: 4. This CDR3 is CASRRGQGTDTQYF. Here the CDR3 DNA reads TGTGCCAGCAGGCGCGGACAGGGCACAGATACGCAGTATTTT.

This clonotype was counted at least ten times. The genes are TRBV20-1 and TRBJ2-1; perhaps TRBD1 as D (5 bases). This CDR3 has 14 residues. Germline loops: CDR1 DFQATT, CDR2 SNEGSKA (reference sequence). Trimming stripped 3 bases from V and 8 bases from J, with 17 bases between. The DNA for the CDR3 is TGCAGTGCTAGTAGTGGGGTAGGACAATATGAGCAGTTCTTC. Its translation is CSASSGVGQYEQFF.

This clonotype turned up a few times. The V call is TRBV5-6, the J call TRBJ2-1; 9 bases line up with TRBD2. J was trimmed by 9 bases and V by 4 bases; bases with no gene match: 8. CDR1 SGHDT and CDR2 YYEEEE come from the germline V gene. The CDR3 is 14 residues long. The CDR3 spells CASSLGLARGEQFF. The CDR3 DNA reads as TGTGCCAGCAGCCTTGGACTAGCGAGGGGTGAGCAGTTCTTC.

This clonotype has at least ten counts. V gene TRBV9 combines with J gene TRBJ2-5; either TRBD1 or TRBD2 may supply D (6 bases each). The germline CDR1 and CDR2 sequences are SGDLS and YYNGEE. The CDR3 contains 15 residues. Trimming removed 3 bases at V and 1 base at J, with 13 bases between. CDR3 amino acids: CASSAPGDSQETQYF. The CDR3 DNA reads as TGTGCCAGCAGCGCCCCAGGGGACTCCCAAGAGACCCAGTACTTC.

This clonotype has a count of ten or more. The chain uses TRBV4-3 and TRBJ2-5, with 11 bases matching TRBD2. This CDR3 contains 18 residues. The germline CDR1 and CDR2 sequences are LGHNA and YSLEER. V gave up 0 bases and J gave up 4 bases; unmatched junction bases: 10. The CDR3 DNA follows: TGCGCCAGCAGCCAAGAGAGGCCCCCCCTAGCGGGAGGAGAGACCCAGTACTTC. Encoded protein: CASSQERPPLAGGETQYF.

Many counts were recorded for this clonotype. V and J are TRBV27 and TRBJ1-1; the D gene is possibly TRBD1 (6 bases). The ends were cut back, 5 bases at V and 5 bases at J, with 15 bases in the middle. Germline loops: CDR1 MNHEY, CDR2 SMNVEV (reference sequence). This CDR3 spans 14 amino acids. CDR3 loop: CASSDGGRLTEAFF. Here the CDR3 DNA reads TGTGCCAGCAGTGATGGGGGGCGCCTAACTGAAGCTTTCTTT.

This clonotype was recorded at least ten times. The rearrangement links TRBV7-8 to TRBJ2-2; TRBD1 matches at 9 bases. Trimming took 4 bases from V and 4 from J; bases not matched to a gene: 7. Germline V gene data show CDR1 as SGHVS and CDR2 as FQNEAQ. The CDR3 is made up of 16 amino acids. Written as DNA, the CDR3 is TGTGCCAGCAGCTCCCCGGGACAGGGATTCACCGGGGAGCTGTTTTTT. The encoded protein is CASSSPGQGFTGELFF. Filled out from reference TRBV7-8 and TRBJ2-2, the complete variable domain reads GAGVSQSPRYKVAKRGQDVALRCDPISGHVSLFWYQQALGQGPEFLTYFQNEAQLDKSGLPSDRFFAERPEGSVSTLKIQRTQQEDSAVYLCASSSPGQGFTGELFFGEGSRLTVL.

The chain combines TRBV7-8 with TRBJ2-3; TRBD2 matches 13 bases. This CDR3 is 17 amino acids long. The V and J ends lost 1 base and 3 bases, in that order; junction bases with no gene match: 4. Germline V lookup: CDR1 SGHVS, CDR2 FQNEAQ. The CDR3 loop reads CASSLGLAGGNTDTQYF. In DNA form, the CDR3 reads TGTGCCAGCAGCTTAGGACTAGCGGGAGGCAATACAGATACGCAGTATTTT.

The chain recombines TRBV7-8 with TRBJ1-6; D is unresolved. Looked up from germline, CDR1 is SGHVS and CDR2 is FQNEAQ. This CDR3 has 18 amino acids. V lost 0 bases and J lost 2, with 14 bases in between. The CDR3 loop is CASSLARVGVAYNSPLHF. CDR3 coding DNA: TGTGCCAGCAGCTTAGCAAGAGTTGGGGTTGCCTATAATTCACCCCTCCACTTT. The whole variable domain, filled in from reference TRBV7-8 and TRBJ1-6, reads GAGVSQSPRYKVAKRGQDVALRCDPISGHVSLFWYQQALGQGPEFLTYFQNEAQLDKSGLPSDRFFAERPEGSVSTLKIQRTQQEDSAVYLCASSLARVGVAYNSPLHFGNGTRLTVT.

This sequence joins TRBV6-6 and TRBJ2-7; D is possibly TRBD1 (6 bases). Per the germline V gene, CDR1 is MNHNY and CDR2 is SVGAGI (reference sequence). Trimming pared 0 bases from V and 4 bases from J, leaving 16 bases between. The CDR3 covers 16 residues. CDR3 loop: CASSYSTAGDQYEQYF. The CDR3 region has the DNA TGTGCCAGCAGTTACTCGACAGCAGGGGACCAGTACGAGCAGTACTTC.

This clonotype has only a few counts. The chain carries TRBV7-6 and TRBJ2-2; 10 bases agree with TRBD2. The CDR3 runs 19 residues. Germline lookup yields CDR1 SGHVS and CDR2 FNYEAQ. Unmatched junction bases numbered 7, after V lost 0 bases and J lost 0 bases. CDR3 sequence reads: CASSLASGRAYANTGELFF. CDR3 bases: TGTGCCAGCAGCTTAGCGAGCGGGAGGGCCTATGCGAACACCGGGGAGCTGTTTTTT.

This clonotype was seen at least ten times. CDR3 protein: CASGRQNQPQHF. The CDR3 bases are TGTGCCAGCGGGAGACAGAATCAGCCCCAGCATTTT. The chain couples TRBV2 to TRBJ1-5, with D tentatively TRBD1 (5 bases). Deletions cut 8 bases from V and 4 bases from J, with 9 bases between. The germline V gene has CDR1 SNHLY and CDR2 FYNNEI. CDR3 length equals 12 residues.